This T cell receptor beta chain was observed in a study of tumor and adjacent non-tumor tissue in lung cancer. Study-wide background: Each sample yielded approximately 4.2 million productive TCRbeta reads on average. Overall study findings and caveats: Compared with tumor, normal lung showed significantly lower TCR diversity.

Germline V gives CDR1 MNHEY, CDR2 SVGEGT. V gave up 5 bases and J gave up 3 bases, with 7 bases separating them. The CDR3 loop spans 12 amino acids. This sample's RNA came from whole unsorted tissue. TCRbeta libraries were built with three rounds of nested PCR, modified from ARM-PCR. MiXCR, applied by TCRdb to the multiplex PCR reads, yields one record per CDR3 protein. The profile shows some 99,000 distinct CDR3 sequences, roughly 73% of them singletons. This clonotype was detected many times. The antigen remains undetermined. The clonotype comes from a woman in her sixties with non-small cell lung cancer. The specimen was lung tumor tissue. The rearrangement uses TRBV6-2 or TRBV6-3 and TRBJ1-1; D remains ambiguous. The CDR3 bases are TGTGCCAGCAGTCGAGACTACACTGAAGCTTTCTTT. This gives the protein CASSRDYTEAFF.